This TCR beta chain was recovered during a study of T cell responses to AZD1222 COVID-19 vaccine. Study-wide results and limits: Donors in the cohort were predominantly white British and more often female, and clonal diversity was possibly underestimated.

The V gene lost 3 bases and the J gene lost 1 base, with 9 bases spanning the gap. In germline, CDR1 is SGHTA, CDR2 FQGNSA. The CDR3 totals 14 residues. On this clone itself: Its target is not known.

Here immunoSEQ multiplex PCR was the method, and the copy in TCRdb shows in-frame clones only, minus some. This sample has more than 80,000 clones, with 80% to 95% found just once. Sequences were derived from peripheral blood, sampled 28 days after the second AZD1222 dose. The clonotype was recovered from an adult who received the AZD1222 COVID-19 vaccine. This chain uses TRBV7-2 with TRBJ1-1, with a possible D match to TRBD1 (6 bases). This CDR3 reads CASSFRGRNTEAFF. In DNA, the CDR3 is TGTGCCAGCAGCTTCAGGGGAAGGAACACTGAAGCTTTCTTT.